The 15 T cell receptor beta chains below were found in one sample sequenced in a study of metastatic and nonmetastatic thyroid tumors. No treatment had been given to any patient before thyroid surgery. With MiXCR, TCRdb called clones anew from the PCR reads. This sample has 20,000 to 25,000 clones; approximately 14% occur once, and the top ten carry more than 12%. Sequences were obtained from tumor tissue. These receptors came from a female donor with papillary thyroid cancer or a benign thyroid nodule (not recorded which). Some clones in this sample may be carry-over from other donors' samples.

There are many counts of this clone. The rearrangement joins TRBV6-1 to TRBJ1-5, with 7 bases that match TRBD1. The CDR3 covers 16 residues. V was pared by 1 base and J by 2 bases, with 5 bases of the junction left unmatched. The germline gives CDR1 MNHNS, CDR2 SASEGT. CDR3 loop: CASSEGAGGGNQPQHF. CDR3 nucleotides: TGTGCCAGCAGTGAAGGGGCAGGGGGGGGCAATCAGCCCCAGCATTTT.

Sample share makes this clone medium-sized. The rearrangement uses TRBV2 and TRBJ1-1, with a possible D match to TRBD1 (5 bases). Trimming removed 4 bases from V and 4 bases from J, with 13 bases in between. The CDR3 spans 14 residues. In germline, CDR1 is SNHLY, CDR2 FYNNEI. The DNA for the CDR3 is TGTGCCAGCAGTGCACAGGCGCAGGGCACTGAAGCTTTCTTT. Translating it yields CASSAQAQGTEAFF.

This clone is labeled as medium-sized. V is TRBV4-1 and J is TRBJ2-7, with D perhaps TRBD2 (6 bases). Germline V CDR1 and CDR2: MGHRA, YSYEKL. The CDR3 has 15 amino acids. V lost 1 base to trimming and J lost 1 base, with 11 bases between them. The CDR3 reads CASSQGGGSSYEQYF. The CDR3 DNA reads TGCGCCAGCAGCCAAGGTGGGGGGAGTTCCTACGAGCAGTACTTC.

This clone was found many times. V usage is TRBV20-1 and J usage is TRBJ1-6; unclear D gene. CDR1 and CDR2 from the germline V gene are DFQATT and SNEGSKA (reference sequence). The CDR3 consists of 14 residues. Trimming took off 5 bases at V and 9 bases at J, with 17 bases between the two ends. The CDR3 DNA follows: TGCAGTGCTGAACCTAGTGAAGCATCTTCACCCCTCCACTTT. It specifies CSAEPSEASSPLHF.

This clone was counted ten times or more. This chain connects TRBV7-9 to TRBJ1-2, with no clear D. V dropped 2 bases and J dropped 3 bases, with 7 bases sitting between them. Germline CDR1 SEHNR, CDR2 FQNEAQ (reference sequence). The CDR3 runs to 13 residues. This CDR3 is CASSLSQDYGYTF. For the CDR3, the DNA is TGTGCCAGCAGCTTAAGCCAGGACTATGGCTACACCTTC.

This clone occurred many times. The chain is built from TRBV28 and TRBJ2-5; maybe TRBD1 (7 bases). Trimming stripped 7 bases from V and 5 bases from J, with 32 bases between. Looked up from germline, CDR1 is MDHEN and CDR2 is SYDVKM. The length of the CDR3 is 19 residues. CDR3 amino acids: CASTPGGQGLTRPRETQYF. DNA for the CDR3: TGTGCCAGCACCCCAGGGGGGCAGGGCCTAACTAGGCCCAGGGAGACCCAGTACTTC.

As to this clone: A read error may account for a junction end that differs from germline. The gene calls are TRBV18 and TRBJ2-2; TRBD1 agrees at 7 bases. Germline CDR1 is KGHSH and CDR2 is LQKENI. There are 16 residues in the CDR3. CDR3 sequence reads: CASLPVDRRTTVELFF. CDR3 coding DNA: TGTGCCAGCCTACCGGTGGACAGGCGGACAACCGTGGAGCTGTTTTTT.

This clone was seen many times. This chain connects TRBV4-1 to TRBJ2-6, with 8 bases that match TRBD2. The V gene's germline CDR1 is MGHRA and CDR2 YSYEKL. The CDR3 extends over 18 amino acids. The V gene end was trimmed by 5 bases and the J gene end by 2 bases; junction bases not matched to a gene: 11. The CDR3 reads CASSKLSSGRAGANVLTF. As DNA, the CDR3 is TGCGCCAGCAGCAAATTGTCCAGCGGGAGAGCTGGGGCCAACGTCCTGACTTTC.

This clone came up many times. V gene TRBV7-2 combines with J gene TRBJ2-3; 10 bases are a match to TRBD2. Germline loops: CDR1 SGHTA, CDR2 FQGNSA. With 2 bases clipped from V and 4 bases from J, the junction kept 9 bases outside the gene matches. The CDR3 loop spans 17 amino acids. CDR3 residues: CASSLTQLAGVADTQYF. CDR3 DNA: TGTGCCAGCAGCTTAACCCAGCTAGCGGGAGTAGCAGATACGCAGTATTTT.

This clone has at least ten counts. The chain couples TRBV5-6 to TRBJ1-6, with 7 bases matching TRBD1. The CDR3 runs to 17 residues. V was clipped by 2 bases and J by 7 bases; unmatched bases: 12. Germline V gives CDR1 SGHDT, CDR2 YYEEEE. CDR3 loop: CASSFGLRTGHNSPLHF. CDR3 sequence (DNA): TGTGCCAGCAGCTTCGGGTTAAGGACAGGTCACAATTCACCCCTCCACTTT. Drawing the rest from reference TRBV5-6 and TRBJ1-6, the complete variable domain is DAGVTQSPTHLIKTRGQQVTLRCSPKSGHDTVSWYQQALGQGPQFIFQYYEEEERQRGNFPDRFSGHQFPNYSSELNVNALLLGDSALYLCASSFGLRTGHNSPLHFGNGTRLTVT.

The table lists this clone with many counts. The J gene is TRBJ1-6, the V gene TRBV7-9, with 8 bases identical to TRBD1. CDR1 and CDR2 (germline): SEHNR, FQNEAQ (reference sequence). The CDR3 loop spans 15 amino acids. The ends lost 6 bases at V and 7 bases at J; junction bases unmatched: 8. In DNA, the CDR3 is TGTGCCAGCAGACCCACAGGGGGTACCAATTCACCCCTCCACTTT. Protein product: CASRPTGGTNSPLHF.

This clone was seen ten or more times. Mismatch with germline at one junction end may stem from a read error. This sequence joins TRBV10-2 and TRBJ2-3, with 7 bases aligning to TRBD2. The CDR3 totals 16 residues. The germline CDR1 and CDR2 sequences are WSHSY and SAAADI. CDR3 region: CASSESAFLSGTTGHF. CDR3 bases: TGCGCCAGCAGTGAGTCTGCATTCTTGTCCGGGACTACGGGGCATTTT.

This clone came up many times. The rearrangement uses TRBV28 and TRBJ2-7, with 12 bases that match TRBD1. Germline CDR1 reads MDHEN; CDR2 reads SYDVKM. V lost 5 bases and J lost 5; bases outside the gene matches: 10. The CDR3 is made up of 16 amino acids. The CDR3 is CASSPGTGGAKNEQYF. CDR3 nucleotide sequence: TGTGCCAGCAGTCCCGGGACAGGGGGCGCGAAAAACGAGCAGTACTTC.

This clone was counted many times. The gene calls are TRBV6-4 and TRBJ1-5, with D tentatively TRBD1 (6 bases). The length of the CDR3 is 17 residues. Per germline, CDR1 MRHNA and CDR2 SNTAGT. V lost 4 bases, J lost 5 bases, and 21 bases lay in between. The CDR3 coding sequence is TGTGCCAGCAGTGCCGGGGAGGGACACCACGGGGATCAGCCCCAGCATTTT. Translation: CASSAGEGHHGDQPQHF.

This clone has ten or more counts. At the DNA level, this CDR3 is encoded by other sequences in the same sample as well. This chain joins TRBV2 and TRBJ2-5, with TRBD2 matching 9 bases. Germline values: CDR1 SNHLY, CDR2 FYNNEI. The CDR3 length is 13 residues. V lost 7 bases to trimming and J lost 5 bases; unmatched junction nucleotides: 5. CDR3: CASTRGGQETQYF. CDR3 coding DNA: TGTGCCAGCACGCGGGGGGGCCAGGAGACCCAGTACTTC.